This passage covers 12 T cell receptor beta chains from one sample sequenced in a study. TCRdb analysed the RT-PCR reads with MiXCR anew, one entry per CDR3 protein. The table includes 650,000 to 800,000 distinct CDR3 sequences, 12% to 15% detected once. Sequenced sample: memory CD4+ T cells from blood. These receptors were taken from a female donor in good health, serving as a healthy control.

The chain couples TRBV20-1 to TRBJ1-6; TRBD1 aligns across 10 bases. V shed 5 bases and J 5 bases; nucleotides not matched to a gene: 6. The CDR3 has 15 residues. Per the germline V gene, CDR1 is DFQATT and CDR2 is SNEGSKA (reference sequence). The CDR3 sequence: CSAQTGGDHNSPLHF. CDR3 in DNA: TGCAGTGCTCAGACAGGGGGCGACCATAATTCACCCCTCCACTTT.

The rearrangement uses TRBV2 and TRBJ2-1; 7 nucleotides align to TRBD2. The CDR3 length is 15 residues. Germline V gives CDR1 SNHLY, CDR2 FYNNEI. Trimming at V came to 1 base and at J to 7 bases, leaving 7 bases not matched to a gene. The CDR3 loop is CASSEERDGANEQFF. In nucleotides, the CDR3 is TGTGCCAGCAGTGAAGAGCGGGACGGGGCAAATGAGCAGTTCTTC.

The chain recombines TRBV11-2 with TRBJ1-4; D is unclear. The germline gives CDR1 SGHAT, CDR2 FQNNGV. CDR3 length: 12 residues. The ends were cut back, 6 bases at V and 7 bases at J, with 9 bases in the middle. The CDR3 nucleotides read TGTGCCAGCAGTGACTCCGGTGAAAAACTGTTTTTT. It yields the protein CASSDSGEKLFF.

The sample holds a few counts of this clonotype. V is TRBV7-2 and J is TRBJ2-1; D unresolved. Trimming took 1 base from V and 4 from J, leaving 11 bases between them. Germline CDR1 and CDR2: SGHTA and FQGNSA. The CDR3 consists of 15 residues. The CDR3 nucleotides are TGTGCCAGCAGCTTAGTGGCCCTTGGGTACAATGAGCAGTTCTTC. Translated, it gives CASSLVALGYNEQFF.

This clonotype was detected a few times. The chain recombines TRBV20-1 with TRBJ2-1; 10 bases are shared with TRBD2. The V gene end was trimmed by 0 bases and the J gene end by 5 bases; junction bases not matched to a gene: 13. The germline V gene has CDR1 DFQATT and CDR2 SNEGSKA (reference sequence). The CDR3 runs 18 residues. CDR3 nucleotide sequence: TGCAGTGCTAGAGATTGGGCCAGGACTAGCGGACCCAACAATGAGCAGTTCTTC. This codes for CSARDWARTSGPNNEQFF.

The J gene is TRBJ2-1, the V gene TRBV30; TRBD2 is a possible D gene (5 bases). V was trimmed by 0 bases and J by 13 bases, leaving 13 bases between them. CDR1 is GTSNPN and CDR2 is SVGIG in the germline V gene (reference sequence). The CDR3 sequence is 12 residues long. The CDR3 here is CAWSVLSDLQFF. The CDR3 coding sequence is TGTGCCTGGAGTGTACTCTCGGACTTACAGTTCTTC.

The chain uses TRBV10-1 and TRBJ1-5; TRBD1 agrees at 7 bases. The CDR3 loop spans 17 amino acids. The germline gives CDR1 WNHNN, CDR2 SYGVQD (reference sequence). Germline trimming cut 2 bases from V and 0 bases from J; bases unmatched to any gene: 7. Written as DNA, the CDR3 is TGCGCCAGCAGTGAGGGGGGACAGTCCTATAGCAATCAGCCCCAGCATTTT. It specifies CASSEGGQSYSNQPQHF.

This clonotype was counted between two and nine times. The gene calls are TRBV6-2 or TRBV6-3 and TRBJ1-1; D unclear. The germline V and J ends were trimmed by 3 bases and 7 bases, with 12 bases remaining between them. Germline-derived CDR1 and CDR2 are MNHEY and SVGEGT. The CDR3 runs to 13 residues. CDR3 coding DNA: TGTGCCAGCAGTTATGGGCACACCAATGAAGCTTTCTTT. Residues: CASSYGHTNEAFF.

As for this clonotype: The junction does not match germline at one end; this may be a read error. The chain has TRBV20-1 and TRBJ2-3; D gene uncertain. The CDR3 runs to 11 residues. In germline, CDR1 is DFQATT, CDR2 SNEGSKA (reference sequence). The DNA for the CDR3 is TGCAGTGCCCCAAGCAGAGATACGCAGTATTTT. As protein: CSAPSRDTQYF.

As to this clonotype: This may arise from a read error, as a much more abundant clone is one base away. The chain combines TRBV5-1 with TRBJ2-7, with 7 positions matching TRBD1. After removal of 5 bases from V and 7 bases from J, the junction contained 12 bases not matched to a gene. The CDR3 is 14 amino acids. From germline, CDR1 is SGHRS and CDR2 YFSETQ. The CDR3 DNA follows: TGCGCCAGCAGTACAGGGGCGTCGCGGAAGGAGCAGTACTTC. This encodes CASSTGASRKEQYF.

V usage is TRBV6-1 and J usage is TRBJ2-7; D is possibly TRBD1 or TRBD2 (5 bases each). Germline CDR1 reads MNHNS; CDR2 reads SASEGT. The ends were cut back, 1 base at V and 3 bases at J, with 19 bases in the middle. This CDR3 is built from 17 residues. In nucleotides, the CDR3 is TGTGCCAGCAGTGAAGGGGTTTCGGGACGGAAAAACTACGAGCAGTACTTC. This codes for CASSEGVSGRKNYEQYF.

The chain recombines TRBV20-1 with TRBJ2-6; D is perhaps TRBD2 (5 bases). The germline CDR1 and CDR2 sequences are DFQATT and SNEGSKA (reference sequence). The CDR3 length is 16 residues. With 5 bases removed from V and 2 bases from J, the gap between germline ends came to 16 bases. The CDR3 bases are TGCAGTGCTGGACTGGAGGCCCTAACTGGGGCCAACGTCCTGACTTTC. It yields the protein CSAGLEALTGANVLTF.